Sequencing of this T cell receptor beta chain was carried out in a study of regulatory T cells in long-lasting Graves disease. Time point denoted: newly diagnosed GD, antithyroid drugs for less than 3 months. PBMCs provided the RNA from which the TCR library was made. The authors built TCR beta libraries using iRepertoire HTBI primers and Arm-PCR of CDR3 regions. TCRdb used MiXCR to reprocess the multiplex PCR reads, holding one entry per CDR3 protein. This table has more than 300,000 distinct CDR3 sequences, roughly 15% appearing once. The CDR3 loop spans 12 amino acids. With V trimmed by 3 bases and J by 7 bases, 5 bases remained unmatched. Germline V CDR1 and CDR2: DFQATT, SNEGSKA (reference sequence). These data also formed part of another study, on T cells in Graves' hyperthyroidism and ophthalmopathy.

This rearrangement joins TRBV20-1 to TRBJ1-1, with 7 bases matching TRBD1. This TCR derives from a woman younger than 30 with Graves disease. The material was peripheral blood mononuclear cells (PBMCs), obtained at new diagnosis, from a patient treated with antithyroid drugs. The CDR3 region is CSARQGGSEAFF. The CDR3 coding sequence is TGCAGTGCTAGGCAAGGGGGCAGTGAAGCTTTCTTT.